This entry lists 5 T cell receptor beta chains sequenced from one sample in a study of T-cell reconstitution after alpha-beta-depleted transplantation in children. Unique molecular identifiers were incorporated into the prepared TCRbeta library. TCRdb fed the PCR reads into MiXCR, producing one record per CDR3 protein. The data show some 550,000 distinct CDR3 sequences, roughly 23% seen once. The input for sequencing was PBMCs, mostly from graft donor cells, taken 360 days after TCRalphabeta/CD19-depleted stem cell transplant. These receptors came from a boy in the first two years of life who had a stem cell transplant for acute myeloid leukemia, so the T cells may come from the graft donor.

This clonotype was recorded many times. This chain connects TRBV11-1 to TRBJ2-5, with D uncertain. CDR1 and CDR2 (germline): SGHAT, FQDESV (reference sequence). V shed 3 bases and J shed 2 bases, with 28 bases lying between them. The CDR3 covers 20 residues. The CDR3 protein is CASSLRGSIWRSLYQETQYF. In DNA, the CDR3 is TGTGCCAGCAGCTTGCGAGGAAGCATTTGGCGAAGCTTATATCAAGAGACCCAGTACTTC.

The chain combines TRBV3-1 with TRBJ1-1, with 10 bases identical to TRBD1. This CDR3 is built from 14 residues. Unmatched junction bases numbered 5, after V lost 4 bases and J lost 6 bases. From germline, CDR1 is LGHDT and CDR2 YNNKEL (reference sequence). The CDR3 region is CASSRDRGFAEAFF. In DNA, the CDR3 is TGTGCCAGCAGCCGGGACAGGGGATTTGCTGAAGCTTTCTTT.

This clonotype showed up many times. The genes are TRBV12-3 or TRBV12-4 and TRBJ2-7; D not certain. The CDR3 runs to 12 residues. V gave up 5 bases and J gave up 3 bases, with 8 bases separating them. The CDR3 coding sequence is TGTGCCAGCAGTCTGGAGTTCTACGAGCAGTACTTC. Protein: CASSLEFYEQYF.

The V call is TRBV18, the J call TRBJ2-3; TRBD2 is a possible D gene (6 bases). This CDR3 has 14 residues. V was clipped by 5 bases and J by 2 bases, with 11 bases between them. In germline, CDR1 is KGHSH, CDR2 LQKENI. In DNA, the CDR3 is TGTGCCAGCTCAAATCGCGGGGACACAGATACGCAGTATTTT. This encodes CASSNRGDTDTQYF.

This clonotype was recorded a few times. The chain recombines TRBV6-1 with TRBJ1-1, with D possibly matching TRBD1 (6 bases). The CDR3 has 18 amino acids. Germline CDR1 is MNHNS and CDR2 is SASEGT. The germline V and J ends were trimmed by 1 base and 1 base, with 19 bases remaining between them. In nucleotides, the CDR3 is TGTGCCAGCAGTGAAGAAGAGGGGGTGGTGGGGAGGAACACTGAAGCTTTCTTT. Its protein is CASSEEEGVVGRNTEAFF.